The 27 T cell receptor beta chains in this list originate from one sample, sequenced in a study of blood T cells in healthy people across ages. With a J-beta primer mix and a sample-barcoded 5' primer, a second PCR ran 7 to 11 cycles. Using its own MiXCR run on the 5' RACE reads, TCRdb lists one record per CDR3 protein. The repertoire holds around 2 million distinct CDR3 sequences, about 39% seen once, with roughly 24% in the top ten. Input material: blood. These receptors came from a human donor in good health.

This rearrangement joins TRBV28 to TRBJ1-2; tentatively, D is TRBD1 (6 bases). CDR3 length: 16 residues. Germline V gene sequence: CDR1 MDHEN, CDR2 SYDVKM. Deletions cut 6 bases from V and 8 bases from J, with 25 bases between. The CDR3 spells CASSVTGGRGLFGYTF. Written as DNA, the CDR3 is TGTGCCAGCAGCGTTACGGGGGGGCGTGGGCTATTCGGCTACACCTTC.

The chain links TRBV7-2 to TRBJ2-3; D gene ambiguous. Germline CDR1 and CDR2: SGHTA and FQGNSA. Trimming cost V 5 bases and J 6 bases, with 15 bases left between them. There are 14 residues in the CDR3. CDR3 residues: CASSLGPGEDTQYF. CDR3 DNA: TGTGCCAGCAGCCTCGGGCCAGGAGAGGATACGCAGTATTTT.

This clonotype occurred once. This rearrangement joins TRBV6-2 or TRBV6-3 to TRBJ2-7, with D possibly matching TRBD1 (5 bases). Germline V CDR1 and CDR2: MNHEY, SVGEGT. V gave up 0 bases and J gave up 2 bases, with 14 bases separating them. The CDR3 runs 16 residues. Here the CDR3 reads CASSYSTRTLPYEQYF. DNA for the CDR3: TGTGCCAGCAGTTACTCGACCCGGACACTCCCCTACGAGCAGTACTTC.

The chain recombines TRBV4-3 with TRBJ2-7, with D perhaps TRBD2 (5 bases). The V end was cut by 4 bases, the J end by 3 bases, with 10 bases between. The CDR3 is 13 residues long. Germline CDR1 and CDR2: LGHNA and YSLEER. The CDR3 protein is CASSPGKGYEQYF. Here the CDR3 DNA reads TGCGCCAGCAGCCCGGGAAAGGGCTACGAGCAGTACTTC.

This clonotype was observed a handful of times. The chain combines TRBV12-3 or TRBV12-4 with TRBJ2-7; 10 positions match TRBD1. V lost 4 bases, J lost 11 bases, and 2 bases stayed unmatched. CDR3 length: 11 residues. The CDR3 region has the DNA TGTGCCAGCAGTTCCGGACAGGGGGAGTACTTC. Its protein product is CASSSGQGEYF.

This chain links TRBV12-5 with TRBJ2-1, with D possibly being TRBD2 (5 bases). The CDR3 spans 15 residues. CDR1 and CDR2 (germline): LGHNT, FRNRAP. V shed 6 bases and J shed 0 bases, with 12 bases lying between them. Written as DNA, the CDR3 is TGTGCTAGTGGATCGGGTGGAGGCTCCTACAATGAGCAGTTCTTC. Its protein product is CASGSGGGSYNEQFF.

This clonotype was counted between two and nine times. This sequence joins TRBV29-1 and TRBJ2-2; 9 bases map to TRBD1. J lost 0 bases, V lost 8 bases, and 4 bases had no gene match. CDR3 length: 14 residues. Germline V gene sequence: CDR1 SQVTM, CDR2 ANQGSEA. The CDR3 is CSTGQGSNTGELFF. In DNA, the CDR3 is TGCAGCACGGGACAGGGCTCGAACACCGGGGAGCTGTTTTTT.

This chain uses TRBV6-5 with TRBJ1-2; no firm D call. CDR1 and CDR2 from the germline V gene are MNHEY and SVGAGI. The CDR3 is made up of 13 amino acids. The germline V and J ends were trimmed by 6 bases and 12 bases, with 20 bases remaining between them. This chain's CDR3 is CASSPNPDWADTF. CDR3 sequence (DNA): TGTGCCAGCAGCCCCAACCCCGACTGGGCGGACACCTTC.

About this clonotype itself: One end of the junction varies from germline; a read error may be responsible. This chain uses TRBV29-1 with TRBJ1-1, with 7 positions matching TRBD1. The CDR3 extends over 13 amino acids. Germline CDR1 is SQVTM and CDR2 is ANQGSEA. As DNA, the CDR3 is TGCAACGTTGAAGGGATGCAGGGGGTTAGAGCTTTCTTT. Translating it yields CNVEGMQGVRAFF. The complete variable domain, with remaining parts taken from reference TRBV29-1 and TRBJ1-1, reads SAVISQKPSRDICQRGTSLTIQCQVDSQVTMMFWYRQQPGQSLTLIATANQGSEATYESGFVIDKFPISRPNLTFSTLTVSNMSPEDSSIYLCNVEGMQGVRAFFGQGTRLTVV.

The rearrangement uses TRBV10-3 and TRBJ2-5, with D maybe TRBD2 (5 bases). The germline gives CDR1 ENHRY, CDR2 SYGVKD. This CDR3 is 14 amino acids long. V gave up 8 bases and J gave up 0 bases, with 13 bases separating them. CDR3 nucleotide sequence: TGTGCCATCGGTCTGTCCGGGGACCAAGAGACCCAGTACTTC. Protein: CAIGLSGDQETQYF.

This chain uses TRBV3-1 with TRBJ1-5; D might be TRBD1 (5 bases). Germline CDR1 and CDR2: LGHDT and YNNKEL (reference sequence). There are 13 residues in the CDR3. V dropped 7 bases and J dropped 6 bases, with 13 bases sitting between them. The CDR3 is CASTQGSGQPQHF. DNA of the CDR3: TGTGCCAGCACCCAGGGATCGGGTCAGCCCCAGCATTTT. Full variable domain (remainder filled in from reference TRBV3-1 and TRBJ1-5): DTAVSQTPKYLVTQMGNDKSIKCEQNLGHDTMYWYKQDSKKFLKIMFSYNNKELIINETVPNRFSPKSPDKAHLNLHINSLELGDSAVYFCASTQGSGQPQHFGDGTRLSIL.

Points on this clonotype: Since a much larger clone is just one base distant, this may be a read error. This sequence joins TRBV20-1 and TRBJ2-5; D possibly corresponds to TRBD2 (6 bases). Germline V gene data show CDR1 as DFQATT and CDR2 as SNEGSKA (reference sequence). V lost 5 bases and J lost 4, with 17 bases in between. CDR3 size: 14 residues. Here the CDR3 reads CSAGGVGERETQYF. The DNA for the CDR3 is TGCAGTGCTGGAGGGGTCGGGGAGAGAGAGACCCAGTACTTC.

This clonotype was picked up a small number of times. The chain is built from TRBV7-2 and TRBJ2-1; D remains unclear. The germline CDR1 and CDR2 sequences are SGHTA and FQGNSA. Between the trimmed V and J ends, which lost 2 bases and 6 bases, there was a span of 8 bases. There are 13 residues in the CDR3. The CDR3 DNA sequence: TGTGCCAGCAGCTTATCAAGCCTCAATGAGCAGTTCTTC. Translating it yields CASSLSSLNEQFF.

This clonotype was picked up a small number of times. The J gene is TRBJ2-7, the V gene TRBV29-1; D uncertain. Deletions cut 1 base from V and 2 bases from J, with 12 bases between. This CDR3 has 14 amino acids. Germline V lookup: CDR1 SQVTM, CDR2 ANQGSEA. The CDR3 loop reads CSVEGETAPYEQYF. The CDR3 coding sequence is TGCAGCGTTGAAGGGGAAACAGCCCCCTACGAGCAGTACTTC.

The chain employs TRBV2 and TRBJ2-1; D perhaps matches TRBD2 (6 bases). Between the trimmed V and J ends, which lost 5 bases and 7 bases, there was a span of 12 bases. This CDR3 comprises 13 residues. Germline CDR1 is SNHLY and CDR2 is FYNNEI. The CDR3 loop reads CASSPPLANEQFF. In DNA form, the CDR3 reads TGTGCCAGCAGTCCCCCTCTAGCGAATGAGCAGTTCTTC.

The chain is built from TRBV9 and TRBJ2-1, with D maybe TRBD2 (6 bases). This CDR3 is built from 16 residues. Trimming cost V 2 bases and J 5 bases, with 17 bases left between them. In germline, CDR1 is SGDLS, CDR2 YYNGEE. The CDR3 nucleotides are TGTGCCAGCAGCGTCAGGCGGGCTAGCGAAAACAATGAGCAGTTCTTC. Its protein is CASSVRRASENNEQFF.

The CDR3 is CSVEAADRADYGYTF. In DNA, the CDR3 is TGCAGCGTTGAAGCGGCGGACAGGGCTGACTATGGCTACACCTTC. The rearrangement links TRBV29-1 to TRBJ1-2; 8 positions match TRBD1. This CDR3 is built from 15 residues. V lost 1 base to trimming and J lost 3 bases; unmatched junction nucleotides: 7. Germline V gives CDR1 SQVTM, CDR2 ANQGSEA. Full variable domain (rest looked up from reference TRBV29-1 and TRBJ1-2): SAVISQKPSRDICQRGTSLTIQCQVDSQVTMMFWYRQQPGQSLTLIATANQGSEATYESGFVIDKFPISRPNLTFSTLTVSNMSPEDSSIYLCSVEAADRADYGYTFGSGTRLTVV.

This clonotype was seen more than once but under ten times. J is TRBJ2-6 and V is TRBV24-1; 11 bases are a match to TRBD1. This CDR3 has 20 residues. The trim removed 3 bases at V and 3 bases at J, leaving 12 bases unmatched. The germline gives CDR1 KGHDR, CDR2 SFDVKD. The CDR3 DNA reads TGTGCCACCAGTGATCCGAGAATTGGACAGGGGGCGCGTGGGGCCAACGTCCTGACTTTC. Its protein is CATSDPRIGQGARGANVLTF.

A few counts support this clonotype. The chain uses TRBV29-1 and TRBJ2-1; TRBD2 aligns across 7 bases. From germline, CDR1 is SQVTM and CDR2 ANQGSEA. Trimming at V came to 2 bases and at J to 8 bases, leaving 9 bases not matched to a gene. The CDR3 loop spans 14 amino acids. The CDR3: CSVELPSGGDEQFF. The CDR3 DNA follows: TGCAGCGTTGAACTCCCCAGTGGGGGGGATGAGCAGTTCTTC.

This clonotype was counted once. V and J are TRBV11-2 and TRBJ2-3, with 9 bases identical to TRBD2. Germline CDR1 is SGHAT and CDR2 is FQNNGV. This CDR3 is built from 14 residues. With 7 bases clipped from V and 7 bases from J, the junction kept 9 bases outside the gene matches. This CDR3 is CASTWNSGGYTQYF. For the CDR3, the DNA is TGTGCCAGCACCTGGAATAGCGGGGGTTATACGCAGTATTTT.

The chain carries TRBV9 and TRBJ2-7; D is ambiguous. This CDR3 has 15 residues. V was cut by 0 bases and J by 0 bases, with 10 bases left in between. Germline CDR1 is SGDLS and CDR2 is YYNGEE. CDR3 sequence: CASSVGTVSSYEQYF. CDR3 coding DNA: TGTGCCAGCAGCGTAGGCACGGTAAGCTCCTACGAGCAGTACTTC.

In its sample, this clonotype was seen a few times. The chain combines TRBV5-1 with TRBJ2-1; 14 positions match TRBD2. Germline CDR1 SGHRS, CDR2 YFSETQ. V shed 5 bases and J 4 bases; nucleotides not matched to a gene: 5. The CDR3 sequence is 16 residues long. The CDR3 sequence: CASRVRTSGGYNEQFF. The DNA of the CDR3 is TGCGCCAGCAGAGTTCGGACTAGCGGGGGGTACAATGAGCAGTTCTTC.

This clonotype was observed a few times. The V call is TRBV10-3, the J call TRBJ2-2; weak D call: TRBD1 (5 bases). Trimming took 2 bases from V and 6 from J, leaving 19 bases between them. Germline values: CDR1 ENHRY, CDR2 SYGVKD. This CDR3 comprises 17 residues. The CDR3 reads CAISEPQYQGVAGELFF. CDR3 DNA sequence: TGTGCCATCAGTGAGCCCCAATACCAGGGTGTCGCCGGGGAGCTGTTTTTT.

The J gene is TRBJ1-2, the V gene TRBV7-2; D might be TRBD1 (6 bases). Trimming took off 3 bases at V and 1 base at J, with 27 bases between the two ends. The V gene's germline CDR1 is SGHTA and CDR2 FQGNSA. This CDR3 has 20 amino acids. This CDR3 reads CASSFLPNRVGRGYNYGYTF. The CDR3 region has the DNA TGTGCCAGCAGCTTCCTCCCAAACAGGGTTGGGAGGGGATATAACTATGGCTACACCTTC.

In DNA, the CDR3 is TGTGCCAGCAGACCCAGCGGGGGGGATCAGCCCCAGCATTTT. Amino acids: CASRPSGGDQPQHF. The chain is built from TRBV28 and TRBJ1-5; a weak D match, TRBD1 (5 bases). This CDR3 has 14 amino acids. Germline values: CDR1 MDHEN, CDR2 SYDVKM. Trimming took off 6 bases at V and 5 bases at J, with 14 bases between the two ends. Filled out from reference TRBV28 and TRBJ1-5, the complete variable domain reads DVKVTQSSRYLVKRTGEKVFLECVQDMDHENMFWYRQDPGLGLRLIYFSYDVKMKEKGDIPEGYSVSREKKERFSLILESASTNQTSMYLCASRPSGGDQPQHFGDGTRLSIL.

This clonotype was counted only a few times. V usage is TRBV7-2 and J usage is TRBJ2-7; D is possibly TRBD1 or TRBD2 (5 bases each). The CDR3 is made up of 15 amino acids. The germline V gene encodes CDR1 SGHTA and CDR2 FQGNSA. The V end lost 2 bases, the J end lost 1 base, and 12 bases lay between the germline ends. The CDR3 protein is CASSLRLGGSYEQYF. The CDR3 DNA reads as TGTGCCAGCAGCTTACGACTTGGGGGTTCCTACGAGCAGTACTTC.

The chain couples TRBV7-2 to TRBJ2-5, with TRBD2 matching 8 bases. The DNA end is more similar to TRBJ2-7, so the J call may be wrong. The CDR3 length is 13 residues. Germline CDR1 SGHTA, CDR2 FQGNSA. The CDR3: CASSLTSGTEQYF. The DNA of the CDR3 is TGTGCCAGCAGCTTAACTAGCGGAACCGAGCAGTACTTC.